The 26 T cell receptor beta chains below all came from one sample that was sequenced in a study of shared T cell receptors in the human thymus. The assay was immunoSEQ multiplex PCR, and TCRdb's table has in-frame clones only and misses some. The sample contains a few hundred thousand clones, 95% of which appear only once. Material for sequencing was thymocytes. The receptors come from a human donor.

As for this clone: The same CDR3 also results from other DNA sequences found in this sample. The chain combines TRBV4-2 with TRBJ2-7; 7 bases are a match to TRBD2. Per the germline V gene, CDR1 is LGHNA and CDR2 is YNFKEQ. There are 16 residues in the CDR3. J gave up 2 bases and V 0 bases, and 7 bases lay outside the gene matches. The CDR3 loop is CASSQEAPGGPYEQYF. For the CDR3, the DNA is TGTGCCAGCAGCCAAGAAGCCCCGGGGGGACCCTACGAGCAGTACTTC.

The chain combines TRBV6-5 with TRBJ1-5; D gene ambiguous. CDR3 size: 15 residues. V was clipped by 5 bases and J by 2 bases, with 13 bases between them. Germline V gene sequence: CDR1 MNHEY, CDR2 SVGAGI. The CDR3 reads CASSPSEGGNQPQHF. CDR3 bases: TGTGCCAGCAGTCCGTCGGAGGGCGGCAATCAGCCCCAGCATTTT.

V and J are TRBV30 and TRBJ2-6; weak D call: TRBD2 (5 bases). CDR1 and CDR2 from the germline V gene are GTSNPN and SVGIG (reference sequence). Trimming removed 1 base from V and 2 bases from J, with 21 bases in between. There are 19 residues in the CDR3. CDR3 amino acids: CAWSDAPGIQTPGANVLTF. CDR3 in DNA: TGTGCCTGGAGTGACGCCCCGGGGATCCAAACCCCTGGGGCCAACGTCCTGACTTTC.

The chain recombines TRBV27 with TRBJ1-5; TRBD1 aligns across 7 bases. Germline CDR1 MNHEY, CDR2 SMNVEV (reference sequence). Trimming removed 4 bases from V and 5 bases from J; junction bases left unmatched: 14. This CDR3 has 17 residues. CDR3 nucleotide sequence: TGTGCCAGCAGTTCTCATGATACAGGGGCTGCCGATCAGCCCCAGCATTTT. Its protein product is CASSSHDTGAADQPQHF.

The chain employs TRBV9 and TRBJ2-2; no reliable D call. V was pared by 3 bases and J by 4 bases, with 4 bases between. CDR1 and CDR2 (germline): SGDLS, YYNGEE. This CDR3 contains 12 residues. The CDR3 nucleotides are TGTGCCAGCAGCGCGGCCACCGGGGAGCTGTTTTTT. Translating gives CASSAATGELFF.

The chain recombines TRBV7-3 with TRBJ2-1; 12 bases line up with TRBD2. With 5 bases clipped from V and 6 bases from J, the junction kept 5 bases outside the gene matches. The CDR3 totals 15 residues. Per germline, CDR1 SGHTA and CDR2 FQGTGA. The CDR3 coding sequence is TGTGCCAGCAGCCATAGGGGACTAGCGGGCAATGAGCAGTTCTTC. It specifies CASSHRGLAGNEQFF.

The rearrangement links TRBV27 to TRBJ2-1; 8 bases line up with TRBD2. Losses at the gene ends were 3 bases for V and 8 bases for J; bases not matched to a gene: 6. This CDR3 contains 14 residues. Germline CDR1 is MNHEY and CDR2 is SMNVEV (reference sequence). CDR3 protein: CASSFVREGDEQFF. In nucleotides, the CDR3 is TGTGCCAGCAGTTTTGTCCGGGAGGGGGATGAGCAGTTCTTC.

The V call is TRBV5-5, the J call TRBJ2-3; no clear D. Trimming pared 5 bases from V and 6 bases from J, leaving 10 bases between. The CDR3 loop spans 12 amino acids. Per the germline V gene, CDR1 is SGHKS and CDR2 is YYEKEE (reference sequence). The CDR3 DNA follows: TGTGCCAGCAGGCAAGGAGACGATACGCAGTATTTT. Its protein product is CASRQGDDTQYF.

The chain uses TRBV9 and TRBJ2-3, with TRBD2 matching over 8 bases. V gave up 2 bases and J gave up 5 bases; unmatched junction bases: 10. CDR3 length: 16 amino acids. The V gene's germline CDR1 is SGDLS and CDR2 YYNGEE. CDR3 nucleotides: TGTGCCAGCAGCGTCAGGGCGGGAGGTCCCGTAGATACGCAGTATTTT. This gives the protein CASSVRAGGPVDTQYF.

The V and J genes are TRBV2 and TRBJ2-7; tentative D call: TRBD1 (7 bases). The CDR3 is 23 amino acids. Trimming took 5 bases from V and 0 from J, leaving 38 bases between them. The germline V gene has CDR1 SNHLY and CDR2 FYNNEI. The CDR3 region is CASSPPTRGLAVPTEGGSYEQYF. DNA of the CDR3: TGTGCCAGCAGTCCCCCGACAAGGGGGCTCGCGGTCCCTACGGAGGGAGGCTCCTACGAGCAGTACTTC.

This clone was seen only a few times. This chain connects TRBV10-1 to TRBJ2-7; D ambiguous. CDR1 and CDR2 (germline): WNHNN, SYGVQD (reference sequence). This CDR3 has 12 residues. V was cut by 2 bases and J by 7 bases, with 9 bases left in between. DNA of the CDR3: TGCGCCAGCAGTGAGATGGTCTGGGAGCAGTACTTC. This gives the protein CASSEMVWEQYF.

The chain has TRBV11-2 and TRBJ1-1, with TRBD1 matching over 7 bases. The length of the CDR3 is 16 residues. Germline trimming cut 6 bases from V and 2 bases from J; bases unmatched to any gene: 12. The germline V gene has CDR1 SGHAT and CDR2 FQNNGV. CDR3 loop: CASRDDKGQSNTEAFF. The CDR3 region has the DNA TGTGCCAGCAGAGACGACAAGGGACAGTCCAACACTGAAGCTTTCTTT. Supplemented by reference TRBV11-2 and TRBJ1-1, the full variable domain reads EAGVAQSPRYKIIEKRQSVAFWCNPISGHATLYWYQQILGQGPKLLIQFQNNGVVDDSQLPKDRFSAERLKGVDSTLKIQPAKLEDSAVYLCASRDDKGQSNTEAFFGQGTRLTVV.

The gene calls are TRBV7-2 and TRBJ1-5; D ambiguous. Looked up from germline, CDR1 is SGHTA and CDR2 is FQGNSA. The CDR3 extends over 15 amino acids. V lost 5 bases to trimming and J lost 5 bases, with 16 bases between them. The CDR3 loop reads CASSAAVVADQPQHF. The CDR3 DNA reads TGTGCCAGCAGCGCGGCGGTAGTGGCAGATCAGCCCCAGCATTTT.

The rearrangement uses TRBV4-1 and TRBJ2-1; 12 bases are a match to TRBD2. Looked up from germline, CDR1 is MGHRA and CDR2 is YSYEKL. The junction had 12 bases not matched to a gene; V was cut back by 4 bases and J by 8 bases. The CDR3 is made up of 17 amino acids. The CDR3 loop is CASSLERTSGIGYEQFF. CDR3 bases: TGCGCCAGCAGCCTAGAACGGACTAGCGGGATAGGGTATGAGCAGTTCTTC.

The chain is built from TRBV5-4 and TRBJ2-1; D not certain. The CDR3 runs 16 residues. The V and J ends lost 0 bases and 6 bases respectively, with 16 bases between them. CDR1 is SGHNT and CDR2 is YYREEE in the germline V gene (reference sequence). The CDR3 region is CASSLASRRSGNEQFF. In nucleotides, the CDR3 is TGTGCCAGCAGCTTGGCCTCTCGAAGGTCGGGCAATGAGCAGTTCTTC.

CDR3: CASSLNPIAVQETQYF. The CDR3 nucleotides are TGTGCCAGCAGCTTAAACCCAATAGCCGTTCAAGAGACCCAGTACTTC. The chain is built from TRBV7-9 and TRBJ2-5; D is undetermined. Germline lookup yields CDR1 SEHNR and CDR2 FQNEAQ (reference sequence). V was shortened by 2 bases and J by 2 bases, with 15 bases between the two germline ends. There are 16 residues in the CDR3. The full variable domain, completed using reference TRBV7-9 and TRBJ2-5, is DTGVSQNPRHKITKRGQNVTFRCDPISEHNRLYWYRQTLGQGPEFLTYFQNEAQLEKSRLLSDRFSAERPKGSFSTLEIQRTEQGDSAMYLCASSLNPIAVQETQYFGPGTRLLVL.

V and J are TRBV14 and TRBJ2-5, with D possibly TRBD2 on 7 matching bases. Germline V gene lookup returns CDR1 SGHDN and CDR2 FVKESK. V was cut by 3 bases and J by 4 bases, with 18 bases left in between. The CDR3 covers 16 residues. CDR3 in DNA: TGTGCCAGCAGCCAGATCCTAGCGGAGGGGGGAGAGACCCAGTACTTC. Protein product: CASSQILAEGGETQYF.

This chain connects TRBV13 to TRBJ2-2; D gene ambiguous. Trimming cost V 7 bases and J 5 bases, with 11 bases left between them. The germline V gene has CDR1 PRHDT and CDR2 FYEKMQ (reference sequence). CDR3 length: 13 residues. Written as DNA, the CDR3 is TGTGCCAGCATAGATAGTTGGACCGGGGAGCTGTTTTTT. It yields the protein CASIDSWTGELFF.

A single count supports this clone. The chain combines TRBV28 with TRBJ2-7; 7 nucleotides agree with TRBD2. Germline assignment: CDR1 MDHEN and CDR2 SYDVKM. The V gene end was trimmed by 0 bases and the J gene end by 4 bases; junction bases not matched to a gene: 3. This CDR3 comprises 14 residues. CDR3 amino acids: CASSLWGEGYEQYF. The CDR3 region has the DNA TGTGCCAGCAGTTTATGGGGGGAGGGGTACGAGCAGTACTTC.

The chain is built from TRBV19 and TRBJ2-5, with D unclear. V lost 4 bases and J lost 3, with 15 bases in between. Per germline, CDR1 LNHDA and CDR2 SQIVND (reference sequence). The CDR3 runs to 15 residues. The CDR3 DNA reads as TGTGCCAGTAGTACCCCGGGCCGTAGGGAAGAGACCCAGTACTTC. This codes for CASSTPGRREETQYF.

The chain combines TRBV28 with TRBJ1-3, with 8 bases identical to TRBD1. Germline-derived CDR1 and CDR2 are MDHEN and SYDVKM. Trimming removed 7 bases from V and 2 bases from J; junction bases left unmatched: 7. This CDR3 has 15 amino acids. CDR3: CASTRTGNPGNTIYF. The CDR3 DNA is TGTGCCAGCACCCGGACAGGGAATCCTGGAAACACCATATATTTT. Drawing the rest from reference TRBV28 and TRBJ1-3, the complete variable domain is DVKVTQSSRYLVKRTGEKVFLECVQDMDHENMFWYRQDPGLGLRLIYFSYDVKMKEKGDIPEGYSVSREKKERFSLILESASTNQTSMYLCASTRTGNPGNTIYFGEGSWLTVV.

V is TRBV25-1 and J is TRBJ1-2; D not certain. Germline V CDR1 and CDR2: MGHDK, SYGVNS. V was cut by 2 bases and J by 6 bases, with 13 bases left in between. The CDR3 length is 14 residues. The CDR3 reads CASSEHKGGHGYTF. The CDR3 nucleotides read TGTGCCAGCAGTGAACATAAGGGAGGGCATGGCTACACCTTC.

The chain joins TRBV30 to TRBJ2-7; D not certain. The CDR3 contains 13 residues. Germline CDR1 is GTSNPN and CDR2 is SVGIG (reference sequence). DNA of the CDR3: TGTGCACAAAAGTTCCGACCTGAACTCGAGCAGTACTTC. It codes for CAQKFRPELEQYF. Filled out from reference TRBV30 and TRBJ2-7, the complete variable domain reads SQTIHQWPATLVQPVGSPLSLECTVEGTSNPNLYWYRQAAGRGLQLLFYSVGIGQISSEVPQNLSASRPQDRQFILSSKKLLLSDSGFYLCAQKFRPELEQYFGPGTRLTVT.

V is TRBV27 and J is TRBJ2-4; D uncertain. The CDR3 runs 14 residues. Per the germline V gene, CDR1 is MNHEY and CDR2 is SMNVEV (reference sequence). The germline V and J ends were trimmed by 5 bases and 0 bases, with 8 bases remaining between them. CDR3 DNA: TGTGCCAGCAGTCGCACAGTAGCCAAAAACATTCAGTACTTC. It specifies CASSRTVAKNIQYF.

The V and J genes are TRBV15 and TRBJ2-5; 7 bases align to TRBD2. This CDR3 region has 17 residues. V lost 3 bases to trimming and J lost 4 bases; unmatched junction nucleotides: 14. The V gene's germline CDR1 is LNHNV and CDR2 YYDKDF (reference sequence). As DNA, the CDR3 is TGTGCCACCAGCAGGGGGGGGAGGACGGGAGTAAGAGAGACCCAGTACTTC. This encodes CATSRGGRTGVRETQYF.

The chain recombines TRBV5-1 with TRBJ2-5; 10 nucleotides agree with TRBD1. This CDR3 has 14 residues. J gave up 4 bases and V 6 bases, and 6 bases lay outside the gene matches. Germline V CDR1 and CDR2: SGHRS, YFSETQ. The CDR3 region is CASNSGQGTETQYF. Here the CDR3 DNA reads TGCGCCAGCAACTCGGGACAGGGGACAGAGACCCAGTACTTC.